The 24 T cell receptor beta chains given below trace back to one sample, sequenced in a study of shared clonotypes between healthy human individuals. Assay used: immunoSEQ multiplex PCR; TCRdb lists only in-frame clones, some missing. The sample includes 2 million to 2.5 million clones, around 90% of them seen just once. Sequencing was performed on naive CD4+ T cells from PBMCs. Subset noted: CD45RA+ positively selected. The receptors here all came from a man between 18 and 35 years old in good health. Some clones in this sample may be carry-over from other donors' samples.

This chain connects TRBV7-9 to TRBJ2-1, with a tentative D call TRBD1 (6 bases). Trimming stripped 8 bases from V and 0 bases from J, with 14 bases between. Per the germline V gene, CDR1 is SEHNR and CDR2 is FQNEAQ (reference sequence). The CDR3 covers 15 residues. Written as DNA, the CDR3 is TGTGCCAGCCAACCCGGGACACCCTCCTACAATGAGCAGTTCTTC. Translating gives CASQPGTPSYNEQFF.

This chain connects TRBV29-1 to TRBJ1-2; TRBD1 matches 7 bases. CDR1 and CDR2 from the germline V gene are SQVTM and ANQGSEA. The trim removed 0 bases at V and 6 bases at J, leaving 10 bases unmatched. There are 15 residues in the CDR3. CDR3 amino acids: CSVEDPAVGGHGYTF. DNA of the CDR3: TGCAGCGTTGAAGATCCCGCGGTAGGGGGCCATGGCTACACCTTC.

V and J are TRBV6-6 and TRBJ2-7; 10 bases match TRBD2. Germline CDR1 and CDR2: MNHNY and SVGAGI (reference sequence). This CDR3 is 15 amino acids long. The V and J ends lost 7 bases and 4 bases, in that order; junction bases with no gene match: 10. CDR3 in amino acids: CASTLDSGRSYEQYF. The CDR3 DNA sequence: TGTGCCAGCACCCTGGATAGCGGGAGGAGTTACGAGCAGTACTTC.

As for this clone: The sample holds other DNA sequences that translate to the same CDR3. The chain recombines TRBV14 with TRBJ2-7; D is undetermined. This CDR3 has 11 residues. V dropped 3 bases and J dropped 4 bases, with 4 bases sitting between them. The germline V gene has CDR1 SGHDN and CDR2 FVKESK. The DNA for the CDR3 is TGTGCCAGCAGCCAGACGTACGAGCAGTACTTC. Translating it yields CASSQTYEQYF. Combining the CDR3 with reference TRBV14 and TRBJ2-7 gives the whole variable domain EAGVTQFPSHSVIEKGQTVTLRCDPISGHDNLYWYRRVMGKEIKFLLHFVKESKQDESGMPNNRFLAERTGGTYSTLKVQPAELEDSGVYFCASSQTYEQYFGPGTRLTVT.

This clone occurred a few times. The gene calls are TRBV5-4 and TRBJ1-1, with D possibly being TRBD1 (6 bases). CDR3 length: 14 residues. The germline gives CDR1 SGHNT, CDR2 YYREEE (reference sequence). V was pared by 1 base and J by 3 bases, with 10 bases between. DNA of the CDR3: TGTGCCAGCAGCTTGAGGGGGGGATACACTGAAGCTTTCTTT. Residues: CASSLRGGYTEAFF.

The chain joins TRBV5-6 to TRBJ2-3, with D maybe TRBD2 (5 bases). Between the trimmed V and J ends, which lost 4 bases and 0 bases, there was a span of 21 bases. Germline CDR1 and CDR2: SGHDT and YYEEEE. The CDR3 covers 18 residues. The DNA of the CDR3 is TGTGCCAGCAGCCCTGGGGTTGGCCGAGGGCTTAGCACAGATACGCAGTATTTT. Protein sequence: CASSPGVGRGLSTDTQYF.

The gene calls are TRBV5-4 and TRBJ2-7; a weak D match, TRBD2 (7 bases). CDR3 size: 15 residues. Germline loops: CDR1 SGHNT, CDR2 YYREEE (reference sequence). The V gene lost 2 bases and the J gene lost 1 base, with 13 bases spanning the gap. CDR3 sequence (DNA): TGTGCCAGCAGCTTAGGGGGGGGCTGGTCCTACGAGCAGTACTTC. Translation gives CASSLGGGWSYEQYF.

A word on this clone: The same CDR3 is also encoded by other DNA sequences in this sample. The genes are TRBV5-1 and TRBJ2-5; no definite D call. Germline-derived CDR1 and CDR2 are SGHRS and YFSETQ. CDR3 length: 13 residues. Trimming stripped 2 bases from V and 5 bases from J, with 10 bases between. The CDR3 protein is CASSFGVGETQYF. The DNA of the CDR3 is TGCGCCAGCAGCTTTGGGGTTGGGGAGACCCAGTACTTC.

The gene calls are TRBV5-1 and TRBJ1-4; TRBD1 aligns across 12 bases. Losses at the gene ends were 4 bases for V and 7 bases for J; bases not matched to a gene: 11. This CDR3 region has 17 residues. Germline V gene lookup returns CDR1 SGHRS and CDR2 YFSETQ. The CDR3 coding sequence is TGCGCCAGCAGCCACGGGACAGGGGGCTCTTATGGTGAAAAACTGTTTTTT. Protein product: CASSHGTGGSYGEKLFF.

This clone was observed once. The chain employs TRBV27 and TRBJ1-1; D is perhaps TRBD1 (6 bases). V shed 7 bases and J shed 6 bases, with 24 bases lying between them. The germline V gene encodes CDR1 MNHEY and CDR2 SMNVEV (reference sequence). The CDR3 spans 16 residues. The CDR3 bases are TGTGCCAGCATGGACGGTGTGGGGGGCGGGTTCGCTGAAGCTTTCTTT. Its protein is CASMDGVGGGFAEAFF.

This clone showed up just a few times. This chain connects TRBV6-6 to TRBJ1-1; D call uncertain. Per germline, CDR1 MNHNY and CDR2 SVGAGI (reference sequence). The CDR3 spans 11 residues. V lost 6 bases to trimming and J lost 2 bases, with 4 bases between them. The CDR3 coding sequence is TGTGCCAGCAGCGCTAACACTGAAGCTTTCTTT. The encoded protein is CASSANTEAFF.

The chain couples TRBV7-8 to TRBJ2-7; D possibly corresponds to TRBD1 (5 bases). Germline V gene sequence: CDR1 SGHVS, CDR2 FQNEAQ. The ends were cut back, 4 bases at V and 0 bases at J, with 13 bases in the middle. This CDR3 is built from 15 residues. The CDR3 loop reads CASSSTTVYSYEQYF. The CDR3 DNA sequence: TGTGCCAGCAGCTCGACGACAGTTTACTCCTACGAGCAGTACTTC.

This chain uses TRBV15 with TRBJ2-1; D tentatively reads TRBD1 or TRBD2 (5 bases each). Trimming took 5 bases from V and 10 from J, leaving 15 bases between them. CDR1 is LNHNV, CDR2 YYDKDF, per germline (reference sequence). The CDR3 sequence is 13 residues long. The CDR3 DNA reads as TGTGCCACCAGCGGGACCTTCCGCGGAGAGCAGTTCTTC. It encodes CATSGTFRGEQFF.

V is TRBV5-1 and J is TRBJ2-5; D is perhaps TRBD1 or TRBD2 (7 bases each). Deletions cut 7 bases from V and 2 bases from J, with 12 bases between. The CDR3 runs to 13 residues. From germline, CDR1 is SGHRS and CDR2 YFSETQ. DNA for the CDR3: TGCGCCAGCGCAGGGGGGGATCAAGAGACCCAGTACTTC. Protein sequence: CASAGGDQETQYF.

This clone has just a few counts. CDR3 nucleotides: TGTGCCAGCAGTTTATGGGGAAACACCATATATTTT. Amino acids: CASSLWGNTIYF. V is TRBV28 and J is TRBJ1-3; D gene uncertain. The CDR3 loop spans 12 amino acids. V lost 0 bases and J lost 4, with 1 base in between. Looked up from germline, CDR1 is MDHEN and CDR2 is SYDVKM.

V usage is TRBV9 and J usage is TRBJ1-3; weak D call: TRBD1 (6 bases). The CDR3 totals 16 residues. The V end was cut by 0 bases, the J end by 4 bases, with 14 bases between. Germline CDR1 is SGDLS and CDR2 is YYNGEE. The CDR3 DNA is TGTGCCAGCAGCGTAGCTACGAGGGGGACGGGAAACACCATATATTTT. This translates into CASSVATRGTGNTIYF.

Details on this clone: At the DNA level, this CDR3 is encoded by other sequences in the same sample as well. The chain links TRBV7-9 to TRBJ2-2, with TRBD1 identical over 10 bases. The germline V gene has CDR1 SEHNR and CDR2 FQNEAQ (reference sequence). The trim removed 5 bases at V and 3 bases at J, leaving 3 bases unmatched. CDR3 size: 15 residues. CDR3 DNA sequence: TGTGCCAGCAGCCTCGGGACAGGGGACACCGGGGAGCTGTTTTTT. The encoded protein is CASSLGTGDTGELFF.

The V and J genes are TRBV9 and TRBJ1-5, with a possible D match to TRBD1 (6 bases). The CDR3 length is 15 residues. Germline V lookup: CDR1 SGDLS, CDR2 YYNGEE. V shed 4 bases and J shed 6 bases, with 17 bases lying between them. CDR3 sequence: CASSSSTGFGQPQHF. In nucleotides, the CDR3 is TGTGCCAGCAGCTCTAGCACAGGGTTTGGTCAGCCCCAGCATTTT.

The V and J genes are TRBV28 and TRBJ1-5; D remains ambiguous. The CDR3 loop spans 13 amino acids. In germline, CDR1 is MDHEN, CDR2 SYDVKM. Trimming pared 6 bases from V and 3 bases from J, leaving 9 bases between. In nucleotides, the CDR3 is TGTGCCAGCAGACTCGACAACAATCAGCCCCAGCATTTT. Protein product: CASRLDNNQPQHF.

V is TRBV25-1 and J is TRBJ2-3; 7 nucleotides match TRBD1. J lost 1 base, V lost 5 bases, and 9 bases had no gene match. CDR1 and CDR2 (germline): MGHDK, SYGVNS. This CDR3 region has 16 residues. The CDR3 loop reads CASSLQETGGTDTQYF. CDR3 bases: TGTGCCAGCAGTCTTCAAGAAACAGGGGGCACAGATACGCAGTATTTT.

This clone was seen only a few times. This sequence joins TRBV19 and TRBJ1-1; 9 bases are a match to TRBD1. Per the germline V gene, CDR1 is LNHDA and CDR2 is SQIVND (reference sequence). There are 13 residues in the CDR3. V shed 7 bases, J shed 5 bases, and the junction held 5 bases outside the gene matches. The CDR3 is CASKGQGRTEAFF. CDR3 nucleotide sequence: TGTGCCAGTAAGGGACAGGGACGGACTGAAGCTTTCTTT.

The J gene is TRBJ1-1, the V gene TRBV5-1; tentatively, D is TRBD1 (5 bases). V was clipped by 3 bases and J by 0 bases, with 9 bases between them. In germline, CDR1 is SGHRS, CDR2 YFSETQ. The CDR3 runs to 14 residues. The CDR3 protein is CASSYDSVNTEAFF. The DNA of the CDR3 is TGCGCCAGCAGCTACGACAGCGTGAACACTGAAGCTTTCTTT. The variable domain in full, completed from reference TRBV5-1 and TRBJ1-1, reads KAGVTQTPRYLIKTRGQQVTLSCSPISGHRSVSWYQQTPGQGLQFLFEYFSETQRNKGNFPGRFSGRQFSNSRSEMNVSTLELGDSALYLCASSYDSVNTEAFFGQGTRLTVV.

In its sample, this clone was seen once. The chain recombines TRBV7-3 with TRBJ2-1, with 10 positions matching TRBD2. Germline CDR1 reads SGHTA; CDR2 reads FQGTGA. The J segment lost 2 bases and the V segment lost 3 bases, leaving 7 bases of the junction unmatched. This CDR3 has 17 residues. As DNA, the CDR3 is TGTGCCAGCAGCTTTCGACAAACTAGCGGGACCTACAATGAGCAGTTCTTC. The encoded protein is CASSFRQTSGTYNEQFF.

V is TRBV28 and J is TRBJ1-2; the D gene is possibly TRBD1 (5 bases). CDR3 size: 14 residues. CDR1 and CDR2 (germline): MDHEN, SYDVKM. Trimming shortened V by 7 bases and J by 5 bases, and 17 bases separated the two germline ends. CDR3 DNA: TGTGCCAGCACCGGGACCGCGGAACCTTATGGCTACACCTTC. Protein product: CASTGTAEPYGYTF.